This T cell receptor beta chain was retrieved from a study of T-cell reconstitution after alpha-beta-depleted transplantation in children. It was with unique molecular identifiers that the TCRbeta library was prepared. TCRdb reprocessed the PCR reads via MiXCR and lists one record per CDR3 protein. The sample contains around 410,000 distinct CDR3 sequences, 9.5% to 13% of which appear only once. Germline-derived CDR1 and CDR2 are SGHRS and YFSETQ. The CDR3 consists of 13 residues. With 0 bases removed from V and 6 bases from J, the gap between germline ends came to 7 bases. The receptor's source is a human donor who donated a stem cell graft to a child with acute myeloid leukemia. Sample: PBMCs from the stem cell graft donor, taken from the stem cell graft. The J gene is TRBJ2-1, the V gene TRBV5-1, with no clear D. The CDR3 nucleotides read TGCGCCAGCAGCTTGGGTTTGGGCAATGAGCAGTTCTTC. Protein sequence: CASSLGLGNEQFF.